The 16 T cell receptor beta chains listed next were all sequenced from one sample in a study of T-cell memory formation after mild COVID-19. TCRdb passed the 5' RACE reads through MiXCR, listing each CDR3 protein once. The sample shows just over 200,000 distinct CDR3 sequences, over 9% of them seen only once. Source material: PBMCs or a T cell subset sorted from them (not recorded which). The receptors were sampled from a man between 18 and 29 years old who had mild COVID-19 (a few samples of this study predate the infection). Cell type and time point are not known.

This clonotype was seen more than once but under ten times. V usage is TRBV29-1 and J usage is TRBJ1-2, with D perhaps matching TRBD1 (6 bases). This CDR3 has 14 residues. Trimming stripped 8 bases from V and 4 bases from J, with 20 bases between. Germline CDR1 and CDR2: SQVTM and ANQGSEA. CDR3 sequence: CSSGGGQGTYGYTF. The CDR3 nucleotides read TGCAGCTCGGGTGGCGGGCAGGGGACCTATGGCTACACCTTC.

The genes are TRBV28 and TRBJ1-1, with TRBD1 as a possible D gene (6 bases). Deletions cut 3 bases from V and 11 bases from J, with 16 bases between. The CDR3 is 13 residues long. Germline V CDR1 and CDR2: MDHEN, SYDVKM. The chain's CDR3 is CASSFRPAGEAFF. CDR3 sequence (DNA): TGTGCCAGCAGTTTCCGGCCAGCAGGGGAGGCTTTCTTT.

V gene TRBV6-2 or TRBV6-3 combines with J gene TRBJ2-5; D remains unclear. This CDR3 comprises 14 residues. V was shortened by 7 bases and J by 3 bases, with 15 bases between the two germline ends. CDR1 MNHEY and CDR2 SVGEGT come from the germline V gene. The CDR3 is CASTRRFQEETQYF. For the CDR3, the DNA is TGTGCCAGCACCCGCCGGTTCCAAGAAGAGACCCAGTACTTC.

Many counts were recorded for this clonotype. The rearrangement uses TRBV2 and TRBJ2-4; D ambiguous. Germline V gene sequence: CDR1 SNHLY, CDR2 FYNNEI. The CDR3 loop spans 12 amino acids. V lost 10 bases, J lost 12 bases, and 19 bases lay in between. The CDR3 region is CAIALTETTQYF. CDR3 in DNA: TGTGCCATCGCTCTTACGGAGACAACTCAGTACTTC.

This clonotype was seen many times. The chain has TRBV4-2 and TRBJ2-3; TRBD2 is a possible D gene (5 bases). The germline V gene has CDR1 LGHNA and CDR2 YNFKEQ. V lost 2 bases, J lost 2 bases, and 29 bases lay in between. The CDR3 consists of 21 residues. DNA of the CDR3: TGTGCCAGCAGCCAATTGGGGTGGGTAGCTGAGCGGAACAAGAACACAGATACGCAGTATTTT. Translation: CASSQLGWVAERNKNTDTQYF.

The gene calls are TRBV7-2 and TRBJ2-5; TRBD2 matches 8 bases. The CDR3 spans 14 residues. Unmatched junction bases numbered 12, after V lost 6 bases and J lost 9 bases. Germline-derived CDR1 and CDR2 are SGHTA and FQGNSA. CDR3 DNA: TGTGCCAGCAGACGAGCGGGTGCAGCGGGGGCCCAGTACTTC. Translated, it gives CASRRAGAAGAQYF.

This clonotype came up a few times. The chain joins TRBV7-2 to TRBJ1-2; weak D call: TRBD1 (6 bases). Germline V gene data show CDR1 as SGHTA and CDR2 as FQGNSA. V lost 4 bases to trimming and J lost 6 bases, with 12 bases between them. CDR3 length: 13 residues. The DNA for the CDR3 is TGTGCCAGCAGCTGGAAGGCAGGGGATGGCTACACCTTC. Translating it yields CASSWKAGDGYTF.

The CDR3 DNA sequence: TGTGCCAGCAGCGTAGGGTATCCGGGCGGGGGGACAGATACGCAGTATTTT. Its protein product is CASSVGYPGGGTDTQYF. The chain is built from TRBV7-3 and TRBJ2-3; 8 bases map to TRBD2. The CDR3 contains 17 residues. Trimming took 5 bases from V and 3 from J; bases not matched to a gene: 13. Germline CDR1 and CDR2: SGHTA and FQGTGA.

The rearrangement uses TRBV12-3 or TRBV12-4 and TRBJ2-7; D is uncertain. CDR3 length: 13 amino acids. The V and J ends lost 1 base and 0 bases respectively, with 4 bases between them. The CDR3 sequence is CASSLDNSYEQYF. Here the CDR3 DNA reads TGTGCCAGCAGTTTAGACAACTCCTACGAGCAGTACTTC.

Concerning this clonotype: A read error may account for a junction end that differs from germline. The chain links TRBV6-2 or TRBV6-3 to TRBJ2-1; TRBD2 matches 8 bases. Germline CDR1 MNHEY, CDR2 SVGEGT. CDR3 length equals 15 residues. This CDR3 reads CASSFSGGSYNEQSF. DNA for the CDR3: TGTGCCAGCAGTTTCAGCGGGGGCTCCTACAATGAGCAGTCCTTC.

This clonotype was seen ten or more times. The V call is TRBV4-3, the J call TRBJ1-2, with a possible D match to TRBD1 (6 bases). The V and J ends lost 3 bases and 1 base respectively, with 15 bases between them. Germline assignment: CDR1 LGHNA and CDR2 YSLEER. The CDR3 spans 16 residues. CDR3 region: CASSQERQAHNYGYTF. The DNA of the CDR3 is TGCGCCAGCAGCCAGGAAAGACAGGCTCATAACTATGGCTACACCTTC.

The chain carries TRBV6-2 or TRBV6-3 and TRBJ2-6, with TRBD1 as a possible D gene (5 bases). Trimming took 7 bases from V and 1 from J, leaving 23 bases between them. The CDR3 is 19 amino acids. Germline V gene sequence: CDR1 MNHEY, CDR2 SVGEGT. The CDR3 region is CASTKAGLTFISGANVLTF. Here the CDR3 DNA reads TGTGCCAGCACGAAGGCAGGGCTAACTTTCATTTCTGGGGCCAACGTCCTGACTTTC.

This clonotype was seen only a few times. The chain is built from TRBV6-5 and TRBJ1-1; D unresolved. The V gene lost 6 bases and the J gene lost 6 bases, with 14 bases spanning the gap. The CDR3 runs to 13 residues. Germline V gives CDR1 MNHEY, CDR2 SVGAGI. The CDR3 loop is CASREGPGPEAFF. The CDR3 nucleotides read TGTGCCAGCAGAGAAGGGCCTGGCCCTGAAGCTTTCTTT.

The rearrangement joins TRBV12-3 or TRBV12-4 to TRBJ2-7; TRBD1 agrees at 7 bases. The V gene end was trimmed by 4 bases and the J gene end by 2 bases; junction bases not matched to a gene: 8. This CDR3 contains 15 residues. CDR3: CASSWNRGETYEQYV. Written as DNA, the CDR3 is TGTGCCAGCAGTTGGAACAGGGGAGAAACCTACGAGCAGTACGTC.

This clonotype is judged medium-sized. Here the CDR3 DNA reads TGTGCCAGCAGAGGACAGAGGGAGACCCAGTACTTC. It is translated as CASRGQRETQYF. The V gene is TRBV28, the J gene TRBJ2-5, with D perhaps matching TRBD1 (6 bases). Germline V gene sequence: CDR1 MDHEN, CDR2 SYDVKM. The CDR3 length is 12 residues. Trimming took off 6 bases at V and 5 bases at J, with 10 bases between the two ends.

The chain couples TRBV5-6 to TRBJ1-3; 9 bases map to TRBD1. V lost 3 bases to trimming and J lost 4 bases; unmatched junction nucleotides: 11. The CDR3 is 17 residues long. From germline, CDR1 is SGHDT and CDR2 YYEEEE. The CDR3 loop is CASSWTGQGFSGNTIYF. The DNA for the CDR3 is TGTGCCAGCAGCTGGACGGGACAGGGTTTCTCCGGAAACACCATATATTTT.